This T cell receptor beta chain was sequenced for a study of cytomegalovirus exposure and HLA in healthy donors. Whole-study findings and limits: One later analysis, an examination of the 90 to 150 validation repertoires, found that first-cohort TCR clusters tended to co-occur in them. Most TCRs appeared rarely, but some public TCRs recurred in many donors.

Method: immunoSEQ multiplex PCR; TCRdb's copy keeps in-frame clones and lacks some. The sample lists tens of thousands of clones, approximately 90% seen once, with more than 1.4% in the top ten. From germline, CDR1 is SSHAT and CDR2 FNYEAQ (reference sequence). Trimming stripped 4 bases from V and 9 bases from J, with 13 bases between. The CDR3 sequence is 13 residues long. The donors were in the roughly 120-subject validation cohort, distinct from the 666-subject first cohort. On this clone: What it binds is unknown.

The sequencing input was PBMCs. The source is a man aged 18 to 35 in good health and CMV-seronegative. This chain links TRBV7-7 with TRBJ2-1; D perhaps matches TRBD1 (5 bases). The CDR3 is CASSSTGQGEQFF. CDR3 nucleotide sequence: TGTGCCAGCAGCTCCACTGGTCAGGGTGAGCAGTTCTTC.